This T cell receptor (beta chain) was captured by sequencing in a study of CD8 T cells in Susac syndrome. Study observations and caveats: A relatively small number of individuals underwent TCR sequencing and HLA analysis.

In its sample, this clonotype was seen once. Its antigen is still unknown. CDR3 length: 12 residues. Germline V gives CDR1 SNHLY, CDR2 FYNNEI. After removal of 6 bases from V and 6 bases from J, the junction contained 4 bases not matched to a gene. Stable or active relapsing-remitting multiple sclerosis, untreated and meeting revised McDonald criteria, defined the controls. An amount of RNA that ranged from roughly 0.5 to 1 ug was reverse transcribed with random hexamers. Amplification of TCR beta CDR3 by immunoSEQ multiplex PCR spanned 54 Vbeta and 13 Jbeta. TCRdb independently ran MiXCR on the immunoSEQ multiplex PCR reads; one entry per CDR3 protein. The sample lists about 50,000 distinct CDR3 sequences; around 93% were seen once.

The sequencing input was CD8+ T cells from PBMCs. This receptor was taken from a human donor with multiple sclerosis. The chain is built from TRBV2 and TRBJ2-7; 8 bases match TRBD2. The CDR3 here is CASSRTSPEQYF. CDR3 in DNA: TGTGCCAGCAGCAGGACTAGCCCCGAGCAGTACTTC.